Listed below are T cell receptor beta chains from one sample, sequenced in a study of blood T cell repertoires in COVID-19. Method: immunoSEQ multiplex PCR; TCRdb's copy keeps in-frame clones and lacks some. The profile shows 97,000 or so clones, 75% to 95% of them singletons. The sample taken for sequencing was peripheral blood. The receptors here all came from a man aged 55 to 70 with acute or convalescent COVID-19. Both conserved end residues are part of each CDR3. The D gene is left open where the match is weak. Rows give clone size only sometimes, using once, few, many, or a class for an expanded clone.

j_gene: TRBJ1-2; d_gene: TRBD1; v_gene: TRBV5-4; abundance: .; CDR3aa: CASSLQGARYGYTF; CDR3nt: TGTGCCAGCAGCTTGCAGGGGGCGCGTTATGGCTACACCTTC
j_gene: TRBJ1-3; d_gene: .; v_gene: TRBV5-1; abundance: .; CDR3aa: CASSEGEFNGNTIYF; CDR3nt: TGCGCCAGCAGCGAGGGGGAGTTTAACGGAAACACCATATATTTT
j_gene: TRBJ1-1; d_gene: .; v_gene: TRBV9; abundance: .; CDR3aa: CASSKTTVNTEAFF; CDR3nt: TGTGCCAGCAGCAAAACAACCGTAAACACTGAAGCTTTCTTT
j_gene: TRBJ2-5; d_gene: .; v_gene: TRBV5-1; abundance: .; CDR3aa: CASNLAGVGETQYF; CDR3nt: TGCGCCAGCAACCTAGCAGGAGTGGGGGAGACCCAGTACTTC
j_gene: TRBJ1-5; d_gene: .; v_gene: TRBV18; abundance: .; CDR3aa: CASSLGTNQPQHF; CDR3nt: TGTGCCAGCTCACTCGGGACAAATCAGCCCCAGCATTTT
j_gene: TRBJ1-2; d_gene: .; v_gene: TRBV12-3/TRBV12-4; abundance: .; CDR3aa: CASSFPGNYGYTF; CDR3nt: TGTGCCAGCAGTTTCCCAGGGAACTATGGCTACACCTTC
j_gene: TRBJ2-1; d_gene: .; v_gene: TRBV6-5; abundance: .; CDR3aa: CASSTGTWDFSRQFF; CDR3nt: TGTGCCAGCAGCACCGGGACTTGGGACTTTTCTAGACAGTTCTTC
j_gene: TRBJ2-1; d_gene: .; v_gene: TRBV18; abundance: once; CDR3aa: CASSHSEGPYNEQFF; CDR3nt: TGTGCCAGCTCACATTCCGAGGGTCCCTACAATGAGCAGTTCTTC
j_gene: TRBJ1-1; d_gene: TRBD1; v_gene: TRBV5-1; abundance: .; CDR3aa: CASSRGGDSEAFF; CDR3nt: TGCGCCAGCAGTCGTGGTGGGGACAGTGAAGCTTTCTTT
j_gene: TRBJ1-1; d_gene: .; v_gene: TRBV19; abundance: .; CDR3aa: CASSPGGGMVTEAFF; CDR3nt: TGTGCCAGTAGTCCCGGGGGAGGGATGGTCACTGAAGCTTTCTTT
j_gene: TRBJ2-7; d_gene: .; v_gene: TRBV19; abundance: .; CDR3aa: CASSPRTAYEQYF; CDR3nt: TGTGCCAGTAGTCCTCGGACAGCCTACGAGCAGTACTTC
j_gene: TRBJ1-2; d_gene: .; v_gene: TRBV9; abundance: .; CDR3aa: CASSAQVAVNYGYTF; CDR3nt: TGTGCCAGCAGCGCACAGGTGGCAGTAAACTATGGCTACACCTTC
j_gene: TRBJ2-7; d_gene: .; v_gene: TRBV5-4; abundance: .; CDR3aa: CASSLDRPGEQYF; CDR3nt: TGTGCCAGCAGCCTAGACCGGCCCGGGGAGCAGTACTTC
j_gene: TRBJ1-1; d_gene: .; v_gene: TRBV18; abundance: .; CDR3aa: CASSPMIVGGNTEAFF; CDR3nt: TGTGCCAGCTCACCTATGATAGTGGGGGGGAACACTGAAGCTTTCTTT
j_gene: TRBJ2-1; d_gene: TRBD1; v_gene: TRBV9; abundance: .; CDR3aa: CASSVQGADEQFF; CDR3nt: TGTGCCAGCAGCGTACAGGGGGCAGATGAGCAGTTCTTC
j_gene: TRBJ1-1; d_gene: TRBD1; v_gene: TRBV6-5; abundance: .; CDR3aa: CASSYGTGMNTEAFF; CDR3nt: TGTGCCAGCAGTTACGGGACAGGGATGAACACTGAAGCTTTCTTT
j_gene: TRBJ1-1; d_gene: .; v_gene: TRBV12-3/TRBV12-4; abundance: .; CDR3aa: CASSFKRSTEAFF; CDR3nt: TGTGCCAGCAGTTTCAAGCGGTCCACTGAAGCTTTCTTT
j_gene: TRBJ2-7; d_gene: .; v_gene: TRBV5-4; abundance: .; CDR3aa: CASSLRRDSYEQYF; CDR3nt: TGTGCCAGCAGCTTGAGGCGGGACTCCTACGAGCAGTACTTC
j_gene: TRBJ1-3; d_gene: TRBD1; v_gene: TRBV6-5; abundance: .; CDR3aa: CASSYAGQGRGNTIYF; CDR3nt: TGTGCCAGCAGTTACGCGGGACAGGGAAGGGGAAACACCATATATTTT
j_gene: TRBJ1-1; d_gene: .; v_gene: TRBV6-5; abundance: .; CDR3aa: CAIPGELRATEAFF; CDR3nt: TGTGCCATCCCGGGTGAGTTGCGCGCCACTGAAGCTTTCTTT
j_gene: TRBJ2-3; d_gene: .; v_gene: TRBV19; abundance: .; CDR3aa: CASSSGIPHLAHTQYF; CDR3nt: TGTGCCAGTTCCTCTGGGATCCCACACCTAGCCCATACGCAGTATTTT
j_gene: TRBJ1-1; d_gene: .; v_gene: TRBV20-1; abundance: .; CDR3aa: CSASGATNTEAFF; CDR3nt: TGCAGTGCTAGTGGGGCAACGAACACTGAAGCTTTCTTT
j_gene: TRBJ1-4; d_gene: .; v_gene: TRBV29-1; abundance: .; CDR3aa: CSVMTEPNEKLFF; CDR3nt: TGCAGCGTCATGACAGAACCTAATGAAAAACTGTTTTTT
j_gene: TRBJ1-2; d_gene: TRBD1; v_gene: TRBV20-1; abundance: .; CDR3aa: CSAQTGAIYTF; CDR3nt: TGCAGTGCTCAGACAGGGGCCATCTACACCTTC
j_gene: TRBJ2-7; d_gene: .; v_gene: TRBV6-4; abundance: once; CDR3aa: CATSPDRSSGEQYF; CDR3nt: TGTGCCACTTCGCCGGACAGGAGTAGCGGCGAGCAGTACTTC
j_gene: TRBJ2-3; d_gene: TRBD2; v_gene: TRBV5-6; abundance: .; CDR3aa: CASNRPGGPDTQYF; CDR3nt: TGTGCCAGCAACCGACCGGGGGGGCCGGATACGCAGTATTTT
j_gene: TRBJ1-1; d_gene: .; v_gene: TRBV5-1; abundance: .; CDR3aa: CASSPFLGITAEAFF; CDR3nt: TGCGCCAGCAGCCCTTTCCTTGGCATAACAGCTGAAGCTTTCTTT
j_gene: TRBJ1-5; d_gene: .; v_gene: TRBV7-9; abundance: .; CDR3aa: CASSVGANQPQHF; CDR3nt: TGTGCCAGCAGCGTAGGGGCGAATCAGCCCCAGCATTTT
j_gene: TRBJ1-4; d_gene: .; v_gene: TRBV2; abundance: .; CDR3aa: CASSGDMANHNEKLFF; CDR3nt: TGTGCCAGCAGTGGGGACATGGCCAATCATAATGAAAAACTGTTTTTT
j_gene: TRBJ1-2; d_gene: TRBD1; v_gene: TRBV2; abundance: .; CDR3aa: CASRDRGVGYTF; CDR3nt: TGTGCCAGCAGGGACAGGGGAGTGGGCTACACCTTC
j_gene: TRBJ1-5; d_gene: .; v_gene: TRBV27; abundance: .; CDR3aa: CASSLGRGQPQHF; CDR3nt: TGTGCCAGCAGTTTGGGTCGGGGGCAGCCCCAGCATTTT
j_gene: TRBJ2-7; d_gene: .; v_gene: TRBV30; abundance: .; CDR3aa: CAWSVASRQGSYEQYF; CDR3nt: TGTGCCTGGAGTGTAGCTTCGAGGCAGGGATCCTACGAGCAGTACTTC
j_gene: TRBJ1-5; d_gene: TRBD1; v_gene: TRBV15; abundance: .; CDR3aa: CATSSTSGTGRQPQHF; CDR3nt: TGTGCCACCAGCAGTACCTCGGGGACAGGGCGGCAGCCCCAGCATTTT
j_gene: TRBJ1-1; d_gene: .; v_gene: TRBV5-1; abundance: .; CDR3aa: CASSQKGANTEAFF; CDR3nt: TGCGCCAGCAGCCAAAAAGGGGCGAACACTGAAGCTTTCTTT
j_gene: TRBJ1-6; d_gene: .; v_gene: TRBV9; abundance: .; CDR3aa: CASSVAGNNSPLHF; CDR3nt: TGTGCCAGCAGCGTAGCAGGGAATAATTCACCCCTCCACTTT
j_gene: TRBJ1-3; d_gene: .; v_gene: TRBV4-1; abundance: once; CDR3aa: CASSQGPGVTGNTIYF; CDR3nt: TGCGCCAGCAGCCAAGGGCCCGGAGTCACTGGAAACACCATATATTTT
j_gene: TRBJ1-2; d_gene: .; v_gene: TRBV12-5; abundance: once; CDR3aa: CASGPERYLGTGSYGYTF; CDR3nt: TGTGCTAGTGGTCCTGAGCGGTACTTGGGAACAGGGAGCTATGGCTACACCTTC
j_gene: TRBJ1-4; d_gene: TRBD1; v_gene: TRBV5-1; abundance: .; CDR3aa: CASSLQGANEKLFF; CDR3nt: TGCGCCAGCAGCTTACAGGGGGCTAATGAAAAACTGTTTTTT
j_gene: TRBJ1-2; d_gene: TRBD1; v_gene: TRBV5-1; abundance: .; CDR3aa: CASSYSDRAYGYTF; CDR3nt: TGCGCCAGCAGCTATAGCGACAGGGCGTACGGCTACACCTTC
j_gene: TRBJ1-6; d_gene: .; v_gene: TRBV7-9; abundance: .; CDR3aa: CASSLVVGESPLHF; CDR3nt: TGTGCCAGCAGCTTAGTTGTAGGGGAATCACCCCTCCACTTT
j_gene: TRBJ1-1; d_gene: .; v_gene: TRBV5-1; abundance: .; CDR3aa: CASSLIVGARNTEAFF; CDR3nt: TGCGCCAGCAGCTTGATCGTGGGGGCGCGAAATACTGAAGCTTTCTTT